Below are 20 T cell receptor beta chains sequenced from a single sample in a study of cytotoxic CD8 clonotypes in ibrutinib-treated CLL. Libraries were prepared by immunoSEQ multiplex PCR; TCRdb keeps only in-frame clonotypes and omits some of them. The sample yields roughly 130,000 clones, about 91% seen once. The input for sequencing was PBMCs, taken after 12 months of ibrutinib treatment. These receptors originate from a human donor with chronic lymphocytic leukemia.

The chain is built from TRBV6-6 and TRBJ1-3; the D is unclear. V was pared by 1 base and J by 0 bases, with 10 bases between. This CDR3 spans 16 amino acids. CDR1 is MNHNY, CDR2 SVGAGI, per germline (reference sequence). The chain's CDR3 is CASSYWAGRSGNTIYF. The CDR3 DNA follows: TGTGCCAGCAGTTACTGGGCCGGACGCTCTGGAAACACCATATATTTT.

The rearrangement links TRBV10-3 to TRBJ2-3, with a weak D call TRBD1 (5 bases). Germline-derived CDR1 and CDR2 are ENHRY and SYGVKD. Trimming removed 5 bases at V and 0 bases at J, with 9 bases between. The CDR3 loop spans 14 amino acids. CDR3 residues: CAISRQTSTDTQYF. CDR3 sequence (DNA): TGTGCCATCAGTAGACAGACTAGCACAGATACGCAGTATTTT.

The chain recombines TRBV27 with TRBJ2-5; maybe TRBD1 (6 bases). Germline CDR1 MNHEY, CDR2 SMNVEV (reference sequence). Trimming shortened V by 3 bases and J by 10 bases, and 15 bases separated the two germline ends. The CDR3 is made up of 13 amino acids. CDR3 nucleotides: TGTGCCAGCAGTTTTGGCAGGGGTCAGTTCCAGTACTTC. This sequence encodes CASSFGRGQFQYF.

The CDR3 DNA reads TGTGCCAGCAGTTGGGCCCAAAGCGTCCGCTCCTACAATGAGCAGTTCTTC. Its protein is CASSWAQSVRSYNEQFF. This chain joins TRBV28 and TRBJ2-1, with D unclear. V was clipped by 4 bases and J by 0 bases, with 16 bases between them. The CDR3 consists of 17 residues. Germline V gene lookup returns CDR1 MDHEN and CDR2 SYDVKM.

This chain's CDR3 is CSVEVGDGYTF. In nucleotides, the CDR3 is TGCAGCGTTGAGGTGGGGGATGGCTACACCTTC. This sequence joins TRBV29-1 and TRBJ1-2, with D possibly TRBD1 on 5 matching bases. The CDR3 length is 11 residues. The germline CDR1 and CDR2 sequences are SQVTM and ANQGSEA. Between the trimmed V and J ends, which lost 3 bases and 6 bases, there was a span of 8 bases. Full variable domain (missing parts from reference TRBV29-1 and TRBJ1-2): SAVISQKPSRDICQRGTSLTIQCQVDSQVTMMFWYRQQPGQSLTLIATANQGSEATYESGFVIDKFPISRPNLTFSTLTVSNMSPEDSSIYLCSVEVGDGYTFGSGTRLTVV.

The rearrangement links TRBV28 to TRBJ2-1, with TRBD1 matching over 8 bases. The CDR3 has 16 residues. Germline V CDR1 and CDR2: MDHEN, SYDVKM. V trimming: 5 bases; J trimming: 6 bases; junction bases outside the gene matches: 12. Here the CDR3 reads CASSRSGQGDFNEQFF. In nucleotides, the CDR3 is TGTGCCAGCAGTCGGTCTGGACAGGGAGATTTCAATGAGCAGTTCTTC. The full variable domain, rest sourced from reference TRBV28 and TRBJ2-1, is DVKVTQSSRYLVKRTGEKVFLECVQDMDHENMFWYRQDPGLGLRLIYFSYDVKMKEKGDIPEGYSVSREKKERFSLILESASTNQTSMYLCASSRSGQGDFNEQFFGPGTRLTVL.

CDR3 residues: CASSPDGSSYNEQFF. The CDR3 bases are TGCGCCAGCAGTCCAGACGGAAGCTCCTACAATGAGCAGTTCTTC. The V call is TRBV4-3, the J call TRBJ2-1; D gene unclear. Germline CDR1 reads LGHNA; CDR2 reads YSLEER. This CDR3 is 15 amino acids long. With 6 bases removed from V and 0 bases from J, the gap between germline ends came to 12 bases.

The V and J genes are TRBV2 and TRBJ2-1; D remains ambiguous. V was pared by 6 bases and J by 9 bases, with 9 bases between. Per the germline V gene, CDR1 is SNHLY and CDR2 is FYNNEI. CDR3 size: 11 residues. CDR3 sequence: CASSPEIEQFF. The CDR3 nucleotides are TGTGCCAGCAGCCCGGAGATTGAGCAGTTCTTC.

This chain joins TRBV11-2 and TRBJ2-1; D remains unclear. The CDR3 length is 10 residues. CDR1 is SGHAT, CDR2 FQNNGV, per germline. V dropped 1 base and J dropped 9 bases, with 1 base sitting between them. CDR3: CASSLGEQFF. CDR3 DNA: TGTGCCAGCAGCTTAGGTGAGCAGTTCTTC.

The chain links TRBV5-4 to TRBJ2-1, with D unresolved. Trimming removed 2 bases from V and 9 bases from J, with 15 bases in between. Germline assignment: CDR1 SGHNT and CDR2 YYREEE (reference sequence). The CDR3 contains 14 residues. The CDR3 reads CASSLANPGGEQFF. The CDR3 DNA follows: TGTGCCAGCAGCTTAGCGAACCCGGGTGGTGAGCAGTTCTTC. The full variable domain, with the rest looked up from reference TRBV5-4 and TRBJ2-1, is ETGVTQSPTHLIKTRGQQVTLRCSSQSGHNTVSWYQQALGQGPQFIFQYYREEENGRGNFPPRFSGLQFPNYSSELNVNALELDDSALYLCASSLANPGGEQFFGPGTRLTVL.

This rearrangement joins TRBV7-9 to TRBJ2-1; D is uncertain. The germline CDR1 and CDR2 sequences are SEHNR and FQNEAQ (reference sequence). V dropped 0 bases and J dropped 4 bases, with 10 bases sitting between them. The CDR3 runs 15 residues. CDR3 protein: CASSLALTQYNEQFF. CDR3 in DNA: TGTGCCAGCAGCTTAGCACTGACACAGTACAATGAGCAGTTCTTC.

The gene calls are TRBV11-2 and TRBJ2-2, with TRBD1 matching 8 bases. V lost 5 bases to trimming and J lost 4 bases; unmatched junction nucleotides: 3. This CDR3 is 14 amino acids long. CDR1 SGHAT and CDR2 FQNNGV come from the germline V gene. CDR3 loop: CASSATGVTGELFF. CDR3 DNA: TGTGCCAGCAGCGCGACAGGGGTCACCGGGGAGCTGTTTTTT.

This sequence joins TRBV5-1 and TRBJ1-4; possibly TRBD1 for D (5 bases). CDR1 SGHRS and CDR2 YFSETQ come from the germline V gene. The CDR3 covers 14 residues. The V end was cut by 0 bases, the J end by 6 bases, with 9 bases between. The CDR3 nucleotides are TGCGCCAGCAGCTTGGAGGGGTTAGATGAAAAACTGTTTTTT. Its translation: CASSLEGLDEKLFF.

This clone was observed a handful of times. CDR3 loop: CASSYSGGSYGYTF. The CDR3, as DNA: TGTGCCAGCAGTTACTCCGGGGGGAGCTATGGCTACACCTTC. The gene calls are TRBV6-5 and TRBJ1-2; D is perhaps TRBD1 (5 bases). The germline V gene encodes CDR1 MNHEY and CDR2 SVGAGI. Trimming left V 0 bases short and J 4 bases short, with 9 bases between. This CDR3 has 14 amino acids.

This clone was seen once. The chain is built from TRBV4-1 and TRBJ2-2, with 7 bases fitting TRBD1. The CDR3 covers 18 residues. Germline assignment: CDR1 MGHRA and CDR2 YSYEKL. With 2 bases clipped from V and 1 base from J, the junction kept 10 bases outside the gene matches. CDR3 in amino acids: CASSQPPPGQKNTGELFF. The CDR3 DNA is TGCGCCAGCAGCCAACCACCTCCGGGACAGAAGAACACCGGGGAGCTGTTTTTT.

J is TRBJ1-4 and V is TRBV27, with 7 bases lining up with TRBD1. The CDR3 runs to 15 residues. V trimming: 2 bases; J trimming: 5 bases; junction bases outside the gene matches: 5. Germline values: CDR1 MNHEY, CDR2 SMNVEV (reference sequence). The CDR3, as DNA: TGTGCCAGCAGTTTAGCAGGACAGGCAAATGAAAAACTGTTTTTT. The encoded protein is CASSLAGQANEKLFF.

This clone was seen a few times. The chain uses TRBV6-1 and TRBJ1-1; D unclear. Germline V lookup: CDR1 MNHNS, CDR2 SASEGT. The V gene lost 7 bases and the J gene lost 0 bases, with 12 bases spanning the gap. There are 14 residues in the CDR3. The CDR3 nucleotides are TGTGCCAGCACCTTACATCTCATGAACACTGAAGCTTTCTTT. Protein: CASTLHLMNTEAFF.

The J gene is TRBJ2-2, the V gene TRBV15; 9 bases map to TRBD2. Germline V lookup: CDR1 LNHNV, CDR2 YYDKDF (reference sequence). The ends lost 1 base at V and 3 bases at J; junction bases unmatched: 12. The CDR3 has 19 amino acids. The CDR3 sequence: CATSRGGLAGDGHTGELFF. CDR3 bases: TGTGCCACCAGCAGAGGGGGGTTAGCGGGAGACGGGCACACCGGGGAGCTGTTTTTT. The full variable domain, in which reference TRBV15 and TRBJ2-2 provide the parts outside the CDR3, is DAMVIQNPRYQVTQFGKPVTLSCSQTLNHNVMYWYQQKSSQAPKLLFHYYDKDFNNEADTPDNFQSRRPNTSFCFLDIRSPGLGDTAMYLCATSRGGLAGDGHTGELFFGEGSRLTVL.

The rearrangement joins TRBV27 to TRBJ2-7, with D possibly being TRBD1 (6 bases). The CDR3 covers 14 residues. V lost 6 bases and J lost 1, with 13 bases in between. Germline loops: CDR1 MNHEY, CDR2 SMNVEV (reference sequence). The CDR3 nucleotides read TGTGCCAGCAGCCTACAGGGATGGTCCTACGAGCAGTACTTC. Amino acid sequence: CASSLQGWSYEQYF.

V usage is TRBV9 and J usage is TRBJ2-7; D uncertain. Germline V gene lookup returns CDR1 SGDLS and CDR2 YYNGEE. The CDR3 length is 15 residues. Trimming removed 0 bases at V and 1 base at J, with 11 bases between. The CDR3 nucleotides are TGTGCCAGCAGCGTAGATTCTTCCAAATCCTACGAGCAGTACTTC. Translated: CASSVDSSKSYEQYF.